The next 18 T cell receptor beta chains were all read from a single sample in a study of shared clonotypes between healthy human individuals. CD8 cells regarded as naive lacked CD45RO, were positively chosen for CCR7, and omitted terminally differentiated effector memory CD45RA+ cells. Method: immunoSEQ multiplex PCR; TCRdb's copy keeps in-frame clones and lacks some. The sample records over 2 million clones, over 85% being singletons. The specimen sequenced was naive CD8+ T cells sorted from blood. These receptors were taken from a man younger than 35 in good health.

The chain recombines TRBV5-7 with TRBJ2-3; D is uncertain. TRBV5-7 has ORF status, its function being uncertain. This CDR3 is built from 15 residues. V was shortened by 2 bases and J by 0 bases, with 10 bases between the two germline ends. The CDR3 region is CASSFEVTSTDTQYF. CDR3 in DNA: TGTGCCAGCAGCTTTGAGGTCACTAGCACAGATACGCAGTATTTT.

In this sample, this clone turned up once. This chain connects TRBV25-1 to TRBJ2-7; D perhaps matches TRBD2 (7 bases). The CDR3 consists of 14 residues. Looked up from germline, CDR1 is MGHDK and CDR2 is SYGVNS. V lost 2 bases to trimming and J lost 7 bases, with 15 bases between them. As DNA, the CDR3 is TGTGCCAGCAGTGAAGCGGGGGCCACGAGGGAGCAGTACTTC. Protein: CASSEAGATREQYF.

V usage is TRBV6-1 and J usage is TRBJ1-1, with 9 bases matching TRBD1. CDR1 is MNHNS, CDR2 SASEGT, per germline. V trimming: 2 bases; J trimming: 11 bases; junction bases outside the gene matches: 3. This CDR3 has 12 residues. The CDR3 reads CASSERTGAAFF. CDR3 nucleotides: TGTGCCAGCAGTGAACGGACAGGGGCGGCTTTCTTT.

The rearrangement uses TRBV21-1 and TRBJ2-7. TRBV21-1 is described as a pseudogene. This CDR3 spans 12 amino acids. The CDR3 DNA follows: TGTGCCAGCAGCAAAGCGCTCCACGAGCAGTACTTC. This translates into CASSKALHEQYF.

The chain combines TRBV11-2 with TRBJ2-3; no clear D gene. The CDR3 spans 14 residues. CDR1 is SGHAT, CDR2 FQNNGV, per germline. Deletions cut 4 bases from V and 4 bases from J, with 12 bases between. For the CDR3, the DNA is TGTGCCAGCAGCTACTACCTTCTGGCAGATACGCAGTATTTT. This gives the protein CASSYYLLADTQYF.

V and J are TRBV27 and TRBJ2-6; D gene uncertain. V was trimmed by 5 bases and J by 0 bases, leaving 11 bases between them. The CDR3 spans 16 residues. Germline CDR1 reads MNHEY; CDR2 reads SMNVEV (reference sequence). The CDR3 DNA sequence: TGTGCCAGCAGTCCCCTAAGGGCCTCTGGGGCCAACGTCCTGACTTTC. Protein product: CASSPLRASGANVLTF.

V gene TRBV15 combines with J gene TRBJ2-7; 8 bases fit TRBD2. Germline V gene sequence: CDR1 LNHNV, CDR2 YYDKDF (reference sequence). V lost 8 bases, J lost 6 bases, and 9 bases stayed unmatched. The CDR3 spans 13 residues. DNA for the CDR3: TGTGCCACCCGGCAGCGGGGGCTCTCCGAGCAGTACTTC. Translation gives CATRQRGLSEQYF.

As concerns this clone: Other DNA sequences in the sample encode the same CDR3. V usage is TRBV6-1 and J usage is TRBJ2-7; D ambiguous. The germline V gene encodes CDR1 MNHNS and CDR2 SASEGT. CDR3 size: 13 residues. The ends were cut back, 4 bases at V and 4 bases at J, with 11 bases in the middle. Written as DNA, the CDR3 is TGTGCCAGCAGTGCAGGTACAGCGTACGAGCAGTACTTC. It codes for CASSAGTAYEQYF.

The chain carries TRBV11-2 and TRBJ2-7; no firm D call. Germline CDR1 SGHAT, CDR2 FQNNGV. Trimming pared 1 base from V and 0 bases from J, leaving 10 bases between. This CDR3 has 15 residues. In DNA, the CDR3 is TGTGCCAGCAGCTTAGGGGGTATTAGCTCCTACGAGCAGTACTTC. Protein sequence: CASSLGGISSYEQYF.

CDR3 DNA: TGTGCCAGCAGCCCAAGCGGGGGGCCCTCCTACGAGCAGTACTTC. Its translation is CASSPSGGPSYEQYF. The rearrangement links TRBV13 to TRBJ2-7; 9 positions match TRBD2. Germline lookup yields CDR1 PRHDT and CDR2 FYEKMQ (reference sequence). J gave up 0 bases and V 5 bases, and 5 bases lay outside the gene matches. There are 15 residues in the CDR3.

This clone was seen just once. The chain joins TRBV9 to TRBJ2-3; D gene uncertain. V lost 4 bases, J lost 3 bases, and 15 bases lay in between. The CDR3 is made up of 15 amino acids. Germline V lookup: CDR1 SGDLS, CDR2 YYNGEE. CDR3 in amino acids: CASSPIVGETDTQYF. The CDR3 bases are TGTGCCAGCAGCCCGATTGTTGGGGAAACAGATACGCAGTATTTT.

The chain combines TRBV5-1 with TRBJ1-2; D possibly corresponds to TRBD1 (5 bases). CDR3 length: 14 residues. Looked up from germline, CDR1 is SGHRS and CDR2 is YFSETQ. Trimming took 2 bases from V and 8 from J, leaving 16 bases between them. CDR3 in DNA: TGCGCCAGCAGCTTCGGGGACCTTCCCGGGGGCTACACCTTC. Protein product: CASSFGDLPGGYTF.

The CDR3 bases are TGTGCCACCAGCAGAGATGTTCTCGCGGGGGGCACAGATACGCAGTATTTT. Translating it yields CATSRDVLAGGTDTQYF. The rearrangement uses TRBV15 and TRBJ2-3; 7 bases are a match to TRBD2. The ends lost 0 bases at V and 1 base at J; junction bases unmatched: 7. This CDR3 spans 17 amino acids. In germline, CDR1 is LNHNV, CDR2 YYDKDF (reference sequence).

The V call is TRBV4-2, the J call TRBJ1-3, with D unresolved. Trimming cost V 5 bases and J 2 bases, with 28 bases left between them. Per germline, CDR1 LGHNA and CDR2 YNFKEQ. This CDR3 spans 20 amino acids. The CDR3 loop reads CASSSTLLGLMPDPGNTIYF. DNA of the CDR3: TGTGCCAGCAGCTCCACCCTCTTAGGGTTGATGCCCGACCCTGGAAACACCATATATTTT.

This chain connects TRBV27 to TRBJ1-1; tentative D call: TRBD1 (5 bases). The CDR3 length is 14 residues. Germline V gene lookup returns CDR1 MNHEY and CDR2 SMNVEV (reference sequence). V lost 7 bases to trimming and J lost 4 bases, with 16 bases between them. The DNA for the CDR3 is TGTGCCAGCACCTCCACCCCAGGGATCACTGAAGCTTTCTTT. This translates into CASTSTPGITEAFF.

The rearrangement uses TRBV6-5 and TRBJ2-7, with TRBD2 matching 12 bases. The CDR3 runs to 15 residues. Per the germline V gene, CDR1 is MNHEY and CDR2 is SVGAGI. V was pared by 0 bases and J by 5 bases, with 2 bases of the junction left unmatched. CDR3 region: CASSYSASGRDEQYF. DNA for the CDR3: TGTGCCAGCAGTTACTCCGCTAGCGGGAGGGACGAGCAGTACTTC.

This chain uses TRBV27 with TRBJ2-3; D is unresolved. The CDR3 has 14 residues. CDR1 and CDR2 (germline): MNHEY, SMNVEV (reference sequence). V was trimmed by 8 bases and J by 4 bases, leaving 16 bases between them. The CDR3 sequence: CASASNPWADTQYF. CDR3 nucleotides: TGTGCCAGCGCGTCCAACCCCTGGGCAGATACGCAGTATTTT.

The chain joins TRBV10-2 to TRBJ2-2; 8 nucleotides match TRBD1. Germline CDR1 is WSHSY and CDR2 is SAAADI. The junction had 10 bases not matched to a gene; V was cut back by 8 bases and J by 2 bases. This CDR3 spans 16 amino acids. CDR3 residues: CASVSPGQENTGELFF. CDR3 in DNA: TGCGCCAGCGTAAGTCCGGGACAGGAAAACACCGGGGAGCTGTTTTTT.